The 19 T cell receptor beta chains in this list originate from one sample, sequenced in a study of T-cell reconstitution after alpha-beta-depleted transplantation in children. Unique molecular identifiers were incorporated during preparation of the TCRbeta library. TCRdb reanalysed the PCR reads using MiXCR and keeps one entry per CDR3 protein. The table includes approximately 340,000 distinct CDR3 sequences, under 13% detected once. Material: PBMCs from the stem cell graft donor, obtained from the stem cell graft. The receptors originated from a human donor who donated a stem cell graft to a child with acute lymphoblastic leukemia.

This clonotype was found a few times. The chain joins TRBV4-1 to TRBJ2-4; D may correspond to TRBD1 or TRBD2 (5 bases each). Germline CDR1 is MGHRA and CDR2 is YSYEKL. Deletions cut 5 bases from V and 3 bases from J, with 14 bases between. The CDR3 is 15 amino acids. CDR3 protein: CASSSLGEGKNIQYF. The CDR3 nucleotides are TGCGCCAGCAGCTCCCTGGGGGAAGGCAAAAACATTCAGTACTTC.

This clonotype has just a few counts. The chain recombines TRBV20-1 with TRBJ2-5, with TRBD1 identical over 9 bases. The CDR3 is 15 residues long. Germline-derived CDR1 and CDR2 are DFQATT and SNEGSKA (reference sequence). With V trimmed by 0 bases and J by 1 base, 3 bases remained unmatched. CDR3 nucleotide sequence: TGCAGTGCTAGAGACGGGACAGGGATCCAAGAGACCCAGTACTTC. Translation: CSARDGTGIQETQYF.

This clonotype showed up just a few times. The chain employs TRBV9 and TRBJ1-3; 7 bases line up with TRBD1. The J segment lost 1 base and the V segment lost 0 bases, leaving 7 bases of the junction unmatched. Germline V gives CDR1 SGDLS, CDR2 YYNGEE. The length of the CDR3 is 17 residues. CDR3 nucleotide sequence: TGTGCCAGCAGCGTAGCAGCAGACAGGGTTTCTGGAAACACCATATATTTT. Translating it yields CASSVAADRVSGNTIYF.

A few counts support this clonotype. As DNA, the CDR3 is TGTGCCAGCAGCTCGAGACAGGGCGGCGCTGAAGCTTTCTTT. It codes for CASSSRQGGAEAFF. The V gene is TRBV7-9, the J gene TRBJ1-1; 7 bases are shared with TRBD1. Per germline, CDR1 SEHNR and CDR2 FQNEAQ (reference sequence). The CDR3 has 14 residues. The ends lost 4 bases at V and 6 bases at J; junction bases unmatched: 8. Drawing the rest from reference TRBV7-9 and TRBJ1-1, the complete variable domain is DTGVSQNPRHKITKRGQNVTFRCDPISEHNRLYWYRQTLGQGPEFLTYFQNEAQLEKSRLLSDRFSAERPKGSFSTLEIQRTEQGDSAMYLCASSSRQGGAEAFFGQGTRLTVV.

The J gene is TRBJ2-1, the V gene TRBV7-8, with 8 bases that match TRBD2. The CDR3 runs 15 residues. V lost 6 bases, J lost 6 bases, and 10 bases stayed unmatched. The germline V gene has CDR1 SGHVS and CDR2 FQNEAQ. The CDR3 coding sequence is TGTGCCAGCAGGTCGGGTCCTAGCGGGTTCAATGAGCAGTTCTTC. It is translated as CASRSGPSGFNEQFF.

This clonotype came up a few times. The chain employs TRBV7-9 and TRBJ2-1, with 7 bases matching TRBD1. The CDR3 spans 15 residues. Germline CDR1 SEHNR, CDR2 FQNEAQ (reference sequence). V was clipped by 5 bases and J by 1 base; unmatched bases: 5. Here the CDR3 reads CASSTMTGSYNEQFF. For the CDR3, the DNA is TGTGCCAGCAGCACTATGACAGGGTCCTACAATGAGCAGTTCTTC.

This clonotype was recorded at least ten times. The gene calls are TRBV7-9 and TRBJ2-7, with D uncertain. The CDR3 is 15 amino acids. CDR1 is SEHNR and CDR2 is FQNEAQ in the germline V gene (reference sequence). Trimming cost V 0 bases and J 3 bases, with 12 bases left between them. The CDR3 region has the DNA TGTGCCAGCAGCTTAGCTGAAGACAACAGCTACGAGCAGTACTTC. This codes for CASSLAEDNSYEQYF.

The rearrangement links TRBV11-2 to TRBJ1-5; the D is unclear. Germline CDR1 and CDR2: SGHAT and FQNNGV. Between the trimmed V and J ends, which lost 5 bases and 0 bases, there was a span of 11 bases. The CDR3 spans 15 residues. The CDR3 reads CASSPQDYSNQPQHF. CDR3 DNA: TGTGCCAGCAGCCCCCAAGATTATAGCAATCAGCCCCAGCATTTT.

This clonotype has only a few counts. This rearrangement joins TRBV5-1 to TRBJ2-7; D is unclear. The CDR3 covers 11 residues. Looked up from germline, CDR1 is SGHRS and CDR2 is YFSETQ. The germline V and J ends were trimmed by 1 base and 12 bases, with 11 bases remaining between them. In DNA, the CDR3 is TGCGCCAGCAGCTTGCCCGTGTTTTGGTACTTC. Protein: CASSLPVFWYF.

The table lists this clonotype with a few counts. DNA for the CDR3: TGTGCCAGCAGCTCCCTGTTTTCGGGAGTAAACACAGATACGCAGTATTTT. Translated: CASSSLFSGVNTDTQYF. The chain has TRBV6-1 and TRBJ2-3, with D tentatively TRBD2 (6 bases). The CDR3 is 17 amino acids. CDR1 is MNHNS and CDR2 is SASEGT in the germline V gene. Trimming cost V 6 bases and J 2 bases, with 21 bases left between them.

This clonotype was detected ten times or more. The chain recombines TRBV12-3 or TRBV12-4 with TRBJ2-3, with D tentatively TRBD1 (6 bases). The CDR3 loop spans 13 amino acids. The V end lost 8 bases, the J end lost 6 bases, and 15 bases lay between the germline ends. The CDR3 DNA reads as TGTGCCAGCCAAAGGGACACCCGGGATACGCAGTATTTT. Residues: CASQRDTRDTQYF.

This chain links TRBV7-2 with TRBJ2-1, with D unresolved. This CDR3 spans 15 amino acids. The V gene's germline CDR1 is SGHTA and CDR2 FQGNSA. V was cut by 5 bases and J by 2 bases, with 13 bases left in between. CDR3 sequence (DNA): TGTGCCAGCAGCCGTCGGCCCACCCCCTACAATGAGCAGTTCTTC. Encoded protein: CASSRRPTPYNEQFF.

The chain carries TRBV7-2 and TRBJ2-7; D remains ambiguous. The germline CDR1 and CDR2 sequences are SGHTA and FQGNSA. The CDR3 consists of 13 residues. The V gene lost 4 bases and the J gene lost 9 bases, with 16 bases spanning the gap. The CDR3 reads CASSSPFLDGQYF. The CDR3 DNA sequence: TGTGCCAGCAGCTCCCCGTTTCTAGACGGGCAGTACTTC.

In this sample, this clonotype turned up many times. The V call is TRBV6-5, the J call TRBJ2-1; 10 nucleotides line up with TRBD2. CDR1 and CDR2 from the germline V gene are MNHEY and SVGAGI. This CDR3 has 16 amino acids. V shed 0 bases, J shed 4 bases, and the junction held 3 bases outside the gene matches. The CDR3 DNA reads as TGTGCCAGCAGTTACTCGCAGCGGGAGGGTTACAATGAGCAGTTCTTC. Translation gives CASSYSQREGYNEQFF.

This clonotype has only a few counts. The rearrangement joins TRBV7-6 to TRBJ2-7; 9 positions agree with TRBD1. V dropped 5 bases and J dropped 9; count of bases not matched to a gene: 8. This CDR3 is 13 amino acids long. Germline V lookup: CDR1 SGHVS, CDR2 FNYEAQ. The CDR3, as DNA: TGTGCCAGCAGCCCGGGGACAGGGCTGGGGCAGTACTTC. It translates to CASSPGTGLGQYF. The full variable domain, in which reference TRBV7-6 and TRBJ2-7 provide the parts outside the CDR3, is GAGVSQSPRYKVTKRGQDVALRCDPISGHVSLYWYRQALGQGPEFLTYFNYEAQQDKSGLPNDRFSAERPEGSISTLTIQRTEQRDSAMYRCASSPGTGLGQYFGPGTRLTVT.

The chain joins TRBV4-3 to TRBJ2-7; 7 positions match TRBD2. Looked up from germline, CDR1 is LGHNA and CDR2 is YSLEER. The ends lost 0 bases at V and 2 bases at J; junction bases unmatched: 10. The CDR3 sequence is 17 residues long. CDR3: CASSQDLGGRFTYEQYF. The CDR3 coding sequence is TGCGCCAGCAGCCAAGATCTCGGGGGGAGGTTTACCTACGAGCAGTACTTC.

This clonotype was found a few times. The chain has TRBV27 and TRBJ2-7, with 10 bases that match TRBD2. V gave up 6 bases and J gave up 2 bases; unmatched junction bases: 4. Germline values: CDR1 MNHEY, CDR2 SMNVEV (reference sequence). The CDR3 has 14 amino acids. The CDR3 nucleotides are TGTGCCAGCAGACTAGCGGGACCTACCTACGAGCAGTACTTC. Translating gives CASRLAGPTYEQYF.

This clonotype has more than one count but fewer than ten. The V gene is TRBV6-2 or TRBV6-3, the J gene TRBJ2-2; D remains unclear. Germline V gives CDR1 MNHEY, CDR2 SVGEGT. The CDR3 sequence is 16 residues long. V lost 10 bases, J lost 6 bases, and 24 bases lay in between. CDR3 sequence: CAIPSWSPSIPGELFF. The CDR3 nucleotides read TGTGCCATCCCTTCTTGGTCTCCTTCGATACCCGGGGAGCTGTTTTTT.

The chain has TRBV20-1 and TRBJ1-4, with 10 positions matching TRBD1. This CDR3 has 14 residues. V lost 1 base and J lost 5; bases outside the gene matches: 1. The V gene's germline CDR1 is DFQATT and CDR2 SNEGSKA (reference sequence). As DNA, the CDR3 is TGCAGTGCTAGAGCGACAGGGGGCAATGAAAAACTGTTTTTT. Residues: CSARATGGNEKLFF.